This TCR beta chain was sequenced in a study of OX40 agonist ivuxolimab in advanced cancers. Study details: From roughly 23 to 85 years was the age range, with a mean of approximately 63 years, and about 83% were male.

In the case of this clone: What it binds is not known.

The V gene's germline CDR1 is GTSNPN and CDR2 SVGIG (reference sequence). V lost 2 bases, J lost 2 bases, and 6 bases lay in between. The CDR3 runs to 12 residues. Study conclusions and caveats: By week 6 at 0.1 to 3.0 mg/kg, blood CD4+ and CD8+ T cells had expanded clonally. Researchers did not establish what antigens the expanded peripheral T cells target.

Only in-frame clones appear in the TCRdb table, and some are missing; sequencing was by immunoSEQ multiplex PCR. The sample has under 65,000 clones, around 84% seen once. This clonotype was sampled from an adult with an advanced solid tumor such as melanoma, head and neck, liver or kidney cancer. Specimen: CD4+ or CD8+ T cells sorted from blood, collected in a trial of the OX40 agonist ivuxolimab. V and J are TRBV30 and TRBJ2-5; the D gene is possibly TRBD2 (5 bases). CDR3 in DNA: TGTGCCTGGAGTCGGGGACAAGAGACCCAGTACTTC. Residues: CAWSRGQETQYF.